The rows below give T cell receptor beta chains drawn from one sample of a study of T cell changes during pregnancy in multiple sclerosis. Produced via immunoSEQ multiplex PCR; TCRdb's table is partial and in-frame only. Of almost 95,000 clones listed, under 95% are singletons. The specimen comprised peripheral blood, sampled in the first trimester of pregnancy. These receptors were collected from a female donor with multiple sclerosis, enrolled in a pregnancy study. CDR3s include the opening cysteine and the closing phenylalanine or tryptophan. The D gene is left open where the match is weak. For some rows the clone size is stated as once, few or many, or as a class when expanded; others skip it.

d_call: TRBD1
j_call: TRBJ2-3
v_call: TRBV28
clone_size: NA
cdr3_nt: TGTGCCAGCAGTACGGTCCGGGACAGGCCCACAGATACGCAGTATTTT
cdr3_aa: CASSTVRDRPTDTQYF

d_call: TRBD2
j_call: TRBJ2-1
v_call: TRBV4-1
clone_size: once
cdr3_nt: TGCGCCAGCAGCCAAGATAGCGGGACTGCCAATGAGCAGTTCTTC
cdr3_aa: CASSQDSGTANEQFF

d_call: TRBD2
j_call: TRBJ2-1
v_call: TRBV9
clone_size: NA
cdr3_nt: TGTGCCAGCAGCGTAGGGACTAGCGGGAGCTCTGAGCAGTTCTTC
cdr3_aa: CASSVGTSGSSEQFF

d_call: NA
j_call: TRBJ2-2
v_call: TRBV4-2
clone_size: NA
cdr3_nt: TGTGCCAGCAGCCGAACCAGGGACACCGGGGAGCTGTTTTTT
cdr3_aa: CASSRTRDTGELFF

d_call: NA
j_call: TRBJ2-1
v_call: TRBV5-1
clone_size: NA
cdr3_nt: TGCGCCAGCAAAATAGGAGGACTGGGCGATGAGCAGTTCTTC
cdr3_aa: CASKIGGLGDEQFF

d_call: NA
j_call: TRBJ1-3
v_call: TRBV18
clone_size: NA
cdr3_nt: TGTGCCAGCTCACCACCGGGCCCCGGTGGAAACACCATATATTTT
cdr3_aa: CASSPPGPGGNTIYF

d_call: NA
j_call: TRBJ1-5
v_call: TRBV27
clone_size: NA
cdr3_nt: TGTGCCAGCAGTTTAATGGGCCCCAATCAGCCCCAGCATTTT
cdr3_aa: CASSLMGPNQPQHF

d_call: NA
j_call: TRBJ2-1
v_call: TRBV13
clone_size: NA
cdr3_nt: TGTGCCAGCAGCAGAGTAAACAATGAGCAGTTCTTC
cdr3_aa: CASSRVNNEQFF

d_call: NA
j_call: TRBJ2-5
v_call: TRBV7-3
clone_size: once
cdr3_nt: TGTGCCAGCAGCTCGGGTCGACTACCGGAGACCCAGTACTTC
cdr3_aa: CASSSGRLPETQYF

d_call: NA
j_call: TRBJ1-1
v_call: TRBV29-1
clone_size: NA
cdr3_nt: TGCAGCGTTGTGGGGGGTCCTATGAACACTGAAGCTTTCTTT
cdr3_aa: CSVVGGPMNTEAFF

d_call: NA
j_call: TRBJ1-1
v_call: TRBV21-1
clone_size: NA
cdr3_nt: TGTGCCAGCAGCAAAGCGAGGACAGGGCGGGAGAACACTGAAGCTTTCTTT
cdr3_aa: CASSKARTGRENTEAFF

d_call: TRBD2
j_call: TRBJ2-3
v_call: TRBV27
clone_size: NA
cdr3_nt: TGTGCCAGCAGTTTAAGTACTAGCGGGGAGCTTGATACGCAGTATTTT
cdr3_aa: CASSLSTSGELDTQYF

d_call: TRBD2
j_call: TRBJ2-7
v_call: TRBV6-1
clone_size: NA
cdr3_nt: TGTGCCAGCAGTTCGACTAGCGGGAGCTCCTACGAGCAGTACTTC
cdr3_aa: CASSSTSGSSYEQYF

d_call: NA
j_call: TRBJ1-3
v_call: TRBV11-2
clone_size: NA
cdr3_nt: TGTGCCAGCAGCCCCGATTTGCGGAGTACTGGAAACACCATATATTTT
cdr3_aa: CASSPDLRSTGNTIYF

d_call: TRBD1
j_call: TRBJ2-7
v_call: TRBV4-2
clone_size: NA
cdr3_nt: TGTGCCAGCAGCCAAGCCCGGGACAGCTCCTACGAGCAGTACTTC
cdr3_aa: CASSQARDSSYEQYF

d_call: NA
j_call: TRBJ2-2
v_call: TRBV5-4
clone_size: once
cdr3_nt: TGTGCCAGCAGCTTGTCGCGTGCCGGGGAGCTGTTTTTT
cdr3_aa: CASSLSRAGELFF

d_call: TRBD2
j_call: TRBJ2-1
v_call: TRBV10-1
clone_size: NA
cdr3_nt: TGCGCCAGCAGCCCCGGGGGACTAGTCAACAATGAGCAGTTCTTC
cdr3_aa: CASSPGGLVNNEQFF

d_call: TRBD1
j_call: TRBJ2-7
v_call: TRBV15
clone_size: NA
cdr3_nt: TGTGCCACCAGCCGGACAGGGGGCCTCAGCGAGCAGTACTTC
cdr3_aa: CATSRTGGLSEQYF

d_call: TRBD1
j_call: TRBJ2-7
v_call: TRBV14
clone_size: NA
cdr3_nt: TGTGCCAGCAGCCATAATTGGGACAGGCAGTACTTC
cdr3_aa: CASSHNWDRQYF

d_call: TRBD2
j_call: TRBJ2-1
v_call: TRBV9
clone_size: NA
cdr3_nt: TGTGCCAGCAGCGGCTGGGGACTAGCGGGCGCTCTATCCTACAATGAGCAGTTCTTC
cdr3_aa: CASSGWGLAGALSYNEQFF

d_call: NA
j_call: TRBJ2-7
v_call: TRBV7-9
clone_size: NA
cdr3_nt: TGTGCCAGCAGCTTAAACGGTCCCTCCTACGAGCAGTACTTC
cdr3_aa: CASSLNGPSYEQYF

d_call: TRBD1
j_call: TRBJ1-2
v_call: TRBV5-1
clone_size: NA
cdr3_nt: TGCGCCAGCACGATTCCGGACAGGGGCTATGGCTACACCTTC
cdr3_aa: CASTIPDRGYGYTF

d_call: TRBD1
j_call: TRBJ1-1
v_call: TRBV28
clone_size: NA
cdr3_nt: TGTGCCAGCTTCAACAGGGGGCGCCCCACTGAAGCTTTCTTT
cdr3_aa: CASFNRGRPTEAFF

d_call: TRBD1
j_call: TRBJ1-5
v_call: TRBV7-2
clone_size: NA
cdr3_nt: TGTGCCAGCAGCTTGTCTCGACAGGGCCAGTCTCCCCAGCATTTT
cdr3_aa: CASSLSRQGQSPQHF

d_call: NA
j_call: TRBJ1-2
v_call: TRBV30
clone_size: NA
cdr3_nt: TGTGCCTGGAGCCCCAGGAGGGCAGGGCGTCATCGCTACACCTTC
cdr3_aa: CAWSPRRAGRHRYTF

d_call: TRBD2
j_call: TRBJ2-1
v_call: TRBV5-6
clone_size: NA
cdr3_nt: TGTGCCAGCAGCTTCGCGGGACTAGCGGGTTACAATGAGCAGTTCTTC
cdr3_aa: CASSFAGLAGYNEQFF

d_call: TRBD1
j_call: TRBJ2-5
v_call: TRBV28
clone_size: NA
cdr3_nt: TGTGCCAGCAGCTCTCGACAGGGGGCTGGAGAGACCCAGTACTTC
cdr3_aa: CASSSRQGAGETQYF

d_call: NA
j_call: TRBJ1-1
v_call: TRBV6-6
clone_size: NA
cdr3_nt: TGTGCCAGCAGCCCGGTGGGGCTGGACACTGAAGCTTTCTTT
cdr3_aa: CASSPVGLDTEAFF

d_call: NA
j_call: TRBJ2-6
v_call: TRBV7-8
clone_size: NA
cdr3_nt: TGTGCCAGCAGCTTTCGGGTTACGGCCAACGTCCTGACTTTC
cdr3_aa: CASSFRVTANVLTF